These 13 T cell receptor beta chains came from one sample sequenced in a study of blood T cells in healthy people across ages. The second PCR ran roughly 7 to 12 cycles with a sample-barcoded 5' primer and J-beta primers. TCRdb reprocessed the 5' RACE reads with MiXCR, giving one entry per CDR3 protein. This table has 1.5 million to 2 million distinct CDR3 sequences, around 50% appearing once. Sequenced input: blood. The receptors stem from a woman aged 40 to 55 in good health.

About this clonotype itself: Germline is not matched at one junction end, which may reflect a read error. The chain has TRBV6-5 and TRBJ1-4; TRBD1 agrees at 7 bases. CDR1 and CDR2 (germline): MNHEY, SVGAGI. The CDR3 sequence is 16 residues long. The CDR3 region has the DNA TGTGCCGGCAGTTACTCCGTGGGGACAGACGGGAAAAAACTGTTTTTT. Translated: CAGSYSVGTDGKKLFF.

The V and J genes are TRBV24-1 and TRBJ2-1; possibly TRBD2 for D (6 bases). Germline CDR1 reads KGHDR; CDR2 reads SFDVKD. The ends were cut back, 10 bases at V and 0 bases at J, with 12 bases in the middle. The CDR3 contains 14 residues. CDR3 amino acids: CATSSGSSYNEQFF. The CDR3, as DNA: TGTGCCACGAGTAGCGGTAGCTCCTACAATGAGCAGTTCTTC.

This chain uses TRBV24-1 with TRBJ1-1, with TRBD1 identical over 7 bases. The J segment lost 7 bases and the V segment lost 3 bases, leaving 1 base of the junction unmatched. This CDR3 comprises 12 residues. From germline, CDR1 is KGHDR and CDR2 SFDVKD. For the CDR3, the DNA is TGTGCCACCAGTGATGACAGGGATGAAGCTTTCTTT. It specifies CATSDDRDEAFF.

The chain's CDR3 is CASSLRRDPTDTQYF. For the CDR3, the DNA is TGTGCCAGCAGCTTACGGCGGGACCCCACAGATACGCAGTATTTT. V usage is TRBV7-9 and J usage is TRBJ2-3, with a weak D call TRBD2 (6 bases). CDR3 length: 15 residues. Germline V lookup: CDR1 SEHNR, CDR2 FQNEAQ (reference sequence). Trimming shortened V by 2 bases and J by 2 bases, and 11 bases separated the two germline ends.

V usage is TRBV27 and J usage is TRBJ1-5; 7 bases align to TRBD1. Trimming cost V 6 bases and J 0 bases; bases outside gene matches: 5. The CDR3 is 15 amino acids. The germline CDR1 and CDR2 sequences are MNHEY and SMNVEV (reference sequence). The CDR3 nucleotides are TGTGCCAGCAGGAACAGGGGATATAGCAATCAGCCCCAGCATTTT. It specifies CASRNRGYSNQPQHF.

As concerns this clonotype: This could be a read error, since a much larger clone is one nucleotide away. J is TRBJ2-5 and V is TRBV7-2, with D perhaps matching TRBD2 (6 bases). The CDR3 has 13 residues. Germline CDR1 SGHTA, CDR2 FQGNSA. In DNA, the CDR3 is TGTGCCAGCAGCCGTCAATGGGGGGAGACCCGGTACTTC. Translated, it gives CASSRQWGETRYF.

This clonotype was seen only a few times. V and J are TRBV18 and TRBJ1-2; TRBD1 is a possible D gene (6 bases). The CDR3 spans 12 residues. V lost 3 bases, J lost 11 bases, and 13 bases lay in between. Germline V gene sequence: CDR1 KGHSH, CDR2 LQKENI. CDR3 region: CASSPDSTRYTF. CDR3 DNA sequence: TGTGCCAGCTCACCGGACAGTACCAGATACACCTTC.

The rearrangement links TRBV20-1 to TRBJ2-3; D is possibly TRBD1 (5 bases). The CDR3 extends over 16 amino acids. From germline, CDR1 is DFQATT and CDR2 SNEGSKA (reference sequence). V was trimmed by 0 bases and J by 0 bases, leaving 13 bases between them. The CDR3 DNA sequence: TGCAGTGCTAGAGATTGGGGCCTAACTAGCACAGATACGCAGTATTTT. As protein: CSARDWGLTSTDTQYF.

The CDR3 coding sequence is TGTGCCACCAGCTCTCGGGGGCGGATCCAAGAGACCCAGTACTTC. Amino acid sequence: CATSSRGRIQETQYF. The rearrangement uses TRBV15 and TRBJ2-5; D could derive from TRBD1 or TRBD2 (6 bases each). Between the trimmed V and J ends, which lost 5 bases and 1 base, there was a span of 14 bases. The CDR3 totals 15 residues. CDR1 and CDR2 (germline): LNHNV, YYDKDF (reference sequence).

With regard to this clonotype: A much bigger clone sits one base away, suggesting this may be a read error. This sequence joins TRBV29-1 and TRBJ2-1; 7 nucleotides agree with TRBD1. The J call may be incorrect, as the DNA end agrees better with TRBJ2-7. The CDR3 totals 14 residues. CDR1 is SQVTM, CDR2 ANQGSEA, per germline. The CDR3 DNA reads TGCAGCGTAACCGGCACAGGGGCCTACAATGAGCAGTACTTC. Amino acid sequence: CSVTGTGAYNEQYF.

The CDR3: CASRGAYSSYNEQFF. The CDR3 DNA sequence: TGTGCCAGCAGGGGAGCGTATAGCTCCTACAATGAGCAGTTCTTC. The chain couples TRBV25-1 to TRBJ2-1, with D possibly TRBD2 on 5 matching bases. This CDR3 is 15 amino acids long. The V end was cut by 6 bases, the J end by 0 bases, with 12 bases between. Germline V gene data show CDR1 as MGHDK and CDR2 as SYGVNS.

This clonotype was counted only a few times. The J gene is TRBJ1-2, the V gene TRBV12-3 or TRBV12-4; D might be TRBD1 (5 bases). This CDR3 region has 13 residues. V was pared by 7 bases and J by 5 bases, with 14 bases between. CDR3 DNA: TGTGCCAGCACCCGCACAGGCGGGTATGGCTACACCTTC. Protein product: CASTRTGGYGYTF.

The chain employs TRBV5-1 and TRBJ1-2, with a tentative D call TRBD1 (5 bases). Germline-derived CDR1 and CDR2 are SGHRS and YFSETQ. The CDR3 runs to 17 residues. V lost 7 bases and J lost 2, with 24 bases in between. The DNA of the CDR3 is TGCGCCAGCGGCCCGAGGGGTATGGAGAGACTGAACTATGGCTACACCTTC. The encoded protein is CASGPRGMERLNYGYTF.